This TCR beta chain was retrieved from a study of OX40 agonist ivuxolimab in advanced cancers. Profiled with immunoSEQ multiplex PCR; TCRdb holds only in-frame clones, not every one. The profile covers around 74,000 clones, with about 90% appearing a single time and 0.53% taken by the ten largest. This clonotype was sampled from an adult with an advanced solid tumor such as melanoma, head and neck, liver or kidney cancer. This specimen consisted of CD4+ or CD8+ T cells sorted from blood, obtained in a trial of the OX40 agonist ivuxolimab.

CDR3 in DNA: TGTGCCAGCAGCTTAGGATTCTCGGAGACCCAGTACTTC. This translates into CASSLGFSETQYF. The chain has TRBV7-9 and TRBJ2-5; no clear D. Germline assignment: CDR1 SEHNR and CDR2 FQNEAQ (reference sequence). V dropped 1 base and J dropped 5 bases, with 8 bases sitting between them. The CDR3 consists of 13 residues.